Described below is a single T cell receptor beta chain sequence and its context. Its antigen is unknown. Per-base quality was not reported, and no clone a single base away is much larger than it. This sample was included in a study of blood T cell repertoires in COVID-19 (TCRdb year 2020). Notes on the research overall: Samples from collaborators originated in the United States, Italy and Spain and spanned both the acute and convalescent phases of COVID-19. The prospective study material was composed of cDNA or gDNA derived from T cells, B-cell-depleted T cells, or PBMCs. Subjects who had been exposed to COVID-19, were actively infected with it, or had recovered from it provided the deeply sampled blood TCRbeta repertoires that made up the dataset. A freely available public database, intended as a resource for researchers studying the immune response to SARS-CoV-2, is where the repertoires were released. The samples were drawn from the first 160 participants of the ongoing ImmuneRACE study and from under 1,500 subjects provided by 6 global collaborators. Nearly every sample came with metadata listing a de-identified subject ID, COVID-19 status, age in years and sex. Where HLA class I and class II types were available, the types were taken from metadata supplied by the sample provider, not from assay-based typing.

TCRbeta CDR3 regions were amplified from genomic DNA using the immunoSEQ Assay, a bias-controlled multiplex PCR. As for the original processing: Within the assay, amplification of reference gene primers was used to estimate how many nucleated cells each sample contained. To quantify the absolute abundance of each unique TCRbeta CDR3 rearrangement, sequence reads were collapsed and filtered. For each sample, productive Simpson clonality was calculated as the square root of Simpson's diversity index across productive rearrangements. Held by TCRdb, this immuneACCESS table contains in-frame sequences only and omits some clones. Under half of the omission traces to an unresolved V gene where checked; the cause of the rest is unknown. D and trimming come from the DNA, and the V and J calls and clone size come from that table. For this sample there are around 620,000 clones; 90% appear just once. In total, the top ten clones hold under 0.3% of the sample.

Collaborating institutions collected whole blood in K2EDTA tubes following their own protocols. For TCRbeta analysis, collaborators shipped samples in one of three forms: frozen whole blood, isolated PBMCs, or DNA extracted from either of those sample types. Looking up the germline V gene (reference sequence) yields CDR1 LNHDA and CDR2 SQIVND. The CDR3 contains 15 residues, cysteine and phenylalanine counted. Solely the CDR3 DNA is kept, with 45 bases framed from the first base. From V the trimming removes 4 bases and from J it removes 4 bases, while the gene matches leave 9 bases of the junction unaccounted for. General findings and caveats noted by the study authors: The amount of clinical and demographic metadata varied by source and participant and was provided uncurated.

The sequence derives from a woman aged 18-35 years with acute or convalescent COVID-19. The sample was peripheral blood. This receptor chain uses TRBV19 and TRBJ2-7, with TRBD1 matching 8 junction bases. The DNA sequence is as follows: TGTGCCAGTAGTACCCCTAGGACAGGGAATTACGAGCAGTACTTC. This is translated as CASSTPRTGNYEQYF.